This T cell receptor beta chain was profiled in a study of T-cell memory formation after mild COVID-19. The CDR3 runs to 13 residues. Germline V gene lookup returns CDR1 SGHRS and CDR2 YFSETQ. Trimming removed 4 bases at V and 8 bases at J, with 15 bases between. TCRalpha and TCRbeta libraries used 5'RACE with constant-segment primers and UMIs. TCRdb fed the 5' RACE reads into MiXCR, producing one record per CDR3 protein. This table has about 110,000 distinct CDR3 sequences, 12% appearing once. Notes on this clonotype: The antigen is not known.

Study conclusions and caveats: Largely, contracting CD4+ clones fell within CM and EM, and contracting CD8+ clones within EMRA. Contracting clones from day 15 to 85 had balanced CD4/CD8; later expanders favoured CD4+.

Sequenced input: PBMCs or a T cell subset sorted from them (not recorded which). V gene TRBV5-1 combines with J gene TRBJ1-1; D is unresolved. The origin of this receptor is an adult woman who had mild COVID-19 (a few samples of this study predate the infection). Cell type and time point are not known. CDR3 amino acids: CASSNGLLPEAFF. The CDR3 DNA sequence: TGCGCCAGCAGCAATGGACTGCTTCCGGAAGCTTTCTTT.